These T cell receptor beta chains were read from a single sample in a study of beta chain features in type 1 diabetes. The method was immunoSEQ multiplex PCR; TCRdb's version includes in-frame clones alone and lacks a portion of them. The sample shows over 150,000 clones, around 8% of them seen only once. The specimen was central memory CD4+ T cells from blood. Every receptor here comes from a man aged 18 to 30 in good health. The CDR3 runs from the conserved cysteine through the conserved F or W. Fields, in order: V gene, D gene, clone size, CDR3 length, J gene, CDR3 protein, CDR3 DNA. D genes are given only for firm matches. Expanded clones are given a class, and other clones once, few, many or no size at all.

TRBV19	TRBD2	few	15	TRBJ2-1	CASSTLAGGYNEQFF	TGTGCCAGTAGTACCCTAGCGGGAGGCTACAATGAGCAGTTCTTC
TRBV27	TRBD2	NA	16	TRBJ2-3	CASRFTVAGAGDTQYF	TGTGCCAGCAGATTTACAGTAGCGGGGGCGGGGGATACGCAGTATTTT
TRBV4-1	TRBD1	NA	16	TRBJ1-2	CASSQELARGSGGYTF	TGCGCCAGCAGCCAAGAACTTGCCAGGGGGTCGGGTGGCTACACCTTC
TRBV4-3	TRBD1	NA	16	TRBJ1-5	CASSQDRGQGTQPQHF	TGCGCCAGCAGCCAAGATCGAGGACAGGGCACTCAGCCCCAGCATTTT
TRBV19	NA	NA	14	TRBJ1-4	CASSVITTNEKLFF	TGTGCCAGTAGTGTAATTACAACTAATGAAAAACTGTTTTTT
TRBV14	NA	NA	15	TRBJ1-2	CASSQETGRNYGYTF	TGTGCCAGCAGCCAAGAAACAGGCAGGAACTATGGCTACACCTTC
TRBV5-1	TRBD1	NA	15	TRBJ1-1	CASNVGTGWNTEAFF	TGCGCCAGCAATGTTGGGACAGGGTGGAACACTGAAGCTTTCTTT
TRBV4-2	TRBD2	few	14	TRBJ2-7	CASSPGLAGGEQYF	TGTGCCAGCAGCCCCGGACTAGCGGGAGGCGAGCAGTACTTC
TRBV20-1	NA	NA	10	TRBJ1-2	CSARLYGYTF	TGCAGTGCTAGACTCTATGGCTACACCTTC
TRBV5-1	NA	few	14	TRBJ1-1	CASSLWSEDTEAFF	TGCGCCAGCAGCTTGTGGTCTGAGGACACTGAAGCTTTCTTT
TRBV5-1	NA	NA	12	TRBJ1-1	CASSFNLGEAFF	TGCGCCAGCAGCTTTAATTTGGGCGAAGCTTTCTTT
TRBV19	TRBD1	NA	16	TRBJ2-2	CASINRRDRGTGELFF	TGTGCCAGTATTAATCGCCGGGACAGGGGTACCGGGGAGCTGTTTTTT
TRBV28	TRBD1	few	15	TRBJ1-2	CASSAHRGQNYGYTF	TGTGCCAGCAGTGCACACAGGGGGCAGAACTATGGCTACACCTTC
TRBV5-6	NA	few	13	TRBJ1-2	CASSVNQGFGYTF	TGTGCCAGCAGCGTAAATCAGGGGTTTGGCTACACCTTC
TRBV18	NA	few	14	TRBJ2-1	CASSLGGIDNEQFF	TGTGCCAGCTCACTAGGAGGGATTGACAATGAGCAGTTCTTC
TRBV9	TRBD1	few	17	TRBJ1-3	CASSPRTGYTSGNTIYF	TGTGCCAGCAGCCCCCGGACAGGGTACACCTCTGGAAACACCATATATTTT
TRBV27	NA	many	13	TRBJ2-4	CASSDGGRNIQYF	TGTGCCAGCTCAGATGGTGGCCGAAACATTCAGTACTTC
TRBV7-2	TRBD2	few	16	TRBJ2-1	CASSSQSGRPTREQFF	TGTGCCAGCAGCTCACAAAGCGGGAGGCCGACCCGTGAGCAGTTCTTC
TRBV6-5	TRBD2	few	15	TRBJ2-2	CASSYGLAETGELFF	TGTGCCAGCAGTTACGGCCTAGCGGAGACCGGGGAGCTGTTTTTT
TRBV7-3	TRBD2	NA	16	TRBJ2-3	CASSLDGLAGSDTQYF	TGTGCCAGCAGCTTGGATGGCCTAGCGGGGTCAGATACGCAGTATTTT
TRBV7-3	NA	many	15	TRBJ2-7	CASSLGPDTAYEQYF	TGTGCCAGCAGCTTAGGTCCGGACACAGCCTACGAGCAGTACTTC
TRBV19	NA	few	16	TRBJ2-3	CASSTPRGQGADTQYF	TGTGCCAGTTCTACCCCTCGCGGTCAAGGTGCAGATACGCAGTATTTT
TRBV5-6	TRBD2	NA	16	TRBJ2-3	CASSLLPSGSPDTQYF	TGTGCCAGCAGCTTGTTGCCTAGCGGGAGCCCAGATACGCAGTATTTT
TRBV5-6	NA	few	13	TRBJ2-3	CASINAGTDTQYF	TGTGCCAGCATTAACGCGGGAACAGATACGCAGTATTTT
TRBV18	NA	few	14	TRBJ2-7	CASSPSRDSYEQYF	TGTGCCAGCTCACCGAGCAGGGACTCCTACGAGCAGTACTTC
TRBV7-2	NA	few	13	TRBJ2-1	CASSPRTVYEQFF	TGTGCCAGCAGCCCCCGAACAGTTTATGAGCAGTTCTTC
TRBV2	NA	NA	15	TRBJ1-1	CASSVFEGGNTEAFF	TGTGCCAGCAGTGTATTTGAAGGAGGGAACACTGAAGCTTTCTTT
TRBV2	TRBD2	many	16	TRBJ2-1	CASSSSGFHSYNEQFF	TGTGCCAGCAGTAGTAGCGGGTTCCACTCCTACAATGAGCAGTTCTTC
TRBV6-1	NA	few	12	TRBJ1-2	CASSADSYGYTF	TGTGCCAGCAGTGCCGACAGCTATGGCTACACCTTC
TRBV7-2	TRBD2	few	15	TRBJ2-7	CASSLAGTRAHEQYF	TGTGCCAGCAGCTTAGCTGGGACTAGGGCCCACGAGCAGTACTTC
TRBV15	TRBD1	few	18	TRBJ2-7	CATSRGTVGTGLGGEQYF	TGTGCCACCAGCAGAGGGACGGTCGGGACAGGGCTAGGGGGCGAGCAGTACTTC
TRBV7-2	TRBD2	NA	16	TRBJ2-5	CASSRPLAGIPETQYF	TGTGCCAGCAGCCGCCCACTAGCGGGAATCCCAGAGACCCAGTACTTC
TRBV7-2	TRBD2	few	18	TRBJ2-7	CASSLVSGGTASSYEQYF	TGTGCCAGCAGCTTAGTTAGCGGGGGGACTGCGTCCTCCTACGAGCAGTACTTC
TRBV4-1	TRBD2	NA	19	TRBJ2-6	CASSQERKREGRWANVLTF	TGCGCCAGCAGCCAAGAGAGGAAGCGGGAGGGCCGGTGGGCCAACGTCCTGACTTTC
TRBV5-1	TRBD1	few	16	TRBJ2-7	CASSPEPTGRVYEQYF	TGCGCCAGCAGCCCGGAACCGACAGGGCGCGTCTACGAGCAGTACTTC
TRBV19	NA	few	16	TRBJ2-3	CASSILGTASTDTQYF	TGTGCCAGTAGTATTCTCGGAACAGCTAGCACAGATACGCAGTATTTT
TRBV30	NA	few	15	TRBJ1-2	CAWSVIGVEGYGYTF	TGTGCCTGGAGTGTTATAGGGGTGGAGGGCTATGGCTACACCTTC
TRBV6-6	TRBD2	few	15	TRBJ2-7	CASSWLAGGSDEQYF	TGTGCCAGCAGTTGGCTAGCGGGGGGATCGGACGAGCAGTACTTC
TRBV5-1	NA	NA	14	TRBJ2-3	CASSLDSGAPGQYF	TGCGCCAGCAGCTTGGACTCAGGGGCCCCGGGGCAGTATTTT
TRBV9	NA	once	14	TRBJ2-3	CASSVASAVDTQYF	TGTGCCAGCAGCGTAGCGAGCGCGGTCGATACGCAGTATTTT
TRBV29-1	TRBD1	many	14	TRBJ2-2	CSVPGQGNTGELFF	TGCAGCGTACCGGGACAGGGGAACACCGGGGAGCTGTTTTTT
TRBV29-1	NA	NA	13	TRBJ2-2	CSVDAGNTGELFF	TGCAGCGTGGACGCGGGAAACACCGGGGAGCTGTTTTTT
TRBV4-2	NA	NA	15	TRBJ2-4	CASSQDVPGVNIQYF	TGTGCCAGCAGCCAAGATGTTCCGGGAGTAAACATTCAGTACTTC
TRBV6-1	NA	few	15	TRBJ1-3	CASSDSDGGGNTIYF	TGTGCCAGCTCTGATTCCGACGGAGGTGGAAACACCATATATTTT
TRBV10-3	TRBD1	NA	15	TRBJ1-1	CAISRQITGGPEAFF	TGTGCCATCAGTCGACAAATTACAGGGGGGCCAGAAGCTTTCTTT
TRBV6-1	TRBD1	NA	14	TRBJ1-5	CASRGQGWYQPQHF	TGTGCCAGCAGGGGACAGGGGTGGTATCAGCCCCAGCATTTT
TRBV19	TRBD1	NA	16	TRBJ1-5	CASSPLDRGSNQPQHF	TGTGCCAGTAGTCCCCTGGACAGGGGGAGCAATCAGCCCCAGCATTTT
TRBV29-1	TRBD1	NA	19	TRBJ1-2	CSVEAEGGQGGPTIDGYTF	TGCAGCGTTGAAGCCGAAGGTGGACAGGGTGGACCTACTATCGATGGCTACACCTTC
TRBV11-2	TRBD1	NA	13	TRBJ1-4	CASSNRGVEKLFF	TGTGCCAGCAGCAACAGGGGGGTCGAAAAACTGTTTTTT
TRBV5-5	TRBD1	few	15	TRBJ1-1	CASSSNPTGDTEAFF	TGTGCCAGCAGCTCGAACCCCACAGGGGACACTGAAGCTTTCTTT
TRBV19	TRBD2	many	14	TRBJ2-4	CASSIAAGENIQYF	TGTGCCAGTAGTATAGCGGCGGGAGAAAACATTCAGTACTTC
TRBV20-1	NA	NA	11	TRBJ1-2	CKAAGFNGYTF	TGCAAAGCGGCTGGGTTTAATGGCTACACCTTC
TRBV4-3	NA	many	17	TRBJ1-1	CASSQDFRGYMNTEAFF	TGCGCCAGCAGCCAAGATTTCCGCGGATACATGAACACTGAAGCTTTCTTT
TRBV18	TRBD1	NA	16	TRBJ2-3	CASSWGQGLSTDTQYF	TGTGCCAGCTCATGGGGACAGGGACTTTCCACAGATACGCAGTATTTT
TRBV5-6	NA	many	11	TRBJ2-1	CASSVNNEQFF	TGTGCCAGCAGCGTCAACAATGAGCAGTTCTTC
TRBV15	NA	NA	13	TRBJ1-5	CATSRVYDQPQHF	TGTGCCACCAGCAGAGTCTACGATCAGCCCCAGCATTTT
TRBV15	TRBD2	NA	18	TRBJ2-7	CATSRDSGTSGRRSEQYF	TGTGCCACCAGCAGAGATTCCGGGACTAGCGGGAGAAGGAGCGAGCAGTACTTC
TRBV5-5	TRBD1	few	15	TRBJ1-1	CASSLMGQLNTEAFF	TGTGCCAGCAGCCTGATGGGACAGTTGAACACTGAAGCTTTCTTT
TRBV18	NA	NA	14	TRBJ1-5	CASSPNQGNQPQHF	TGTGCCAGCTCACCAAACCAGGGGAATCAGCCCCAGCATTTT